The 24 T cell receptor beta chains given below trace back to one sample, sequenced in a study of blood T cell repertoires in COVID-19. Profiled with immunoSEQ multiplex PCR; TCRdb holds only in-frame clones, not every one. The sample shows 200,000 to 250,000 clones, 90% of them seen only once. The material sequenced was PBMCs or T cells enriched from blood (not recorded which). These receptors all stem from a man aged 30 to 39 who had been exposed to COVID-19.

This chain links TRBV7-9 with TRBJ2-1, with 9 bases that match TRBD2. The CDR3 spans 17 residues. Germline CDR1 reads SEHNR; CDR2 reads FQNEAQ (reference sequence). With V trimmed by 4 bases and J by 0 bases, 7 bases remained unmatched. DNA of the CDR3: TGTGCCAGCAGCTCGAGTCGGCGGGGGGGCTCCTACAATGAGCAGTTCTTC. This translates into CASSSSRRGGSYNEQFF.

V gene TRBV3-1 (or the pseudogene TRBV3-2) combines with J gene TRBJ1-2, with D hard to call. This CDR3 spans 11 amino acids. Germline V gene lookup returns CDR1 LGHDT and CDR2 YNNKEL (reference sequence). V lost 1 base and J lost 10, with 7 bases in between. Here the CDR3 reads CASSQVYTYTF. DNA of the CDR3: TGTGCCAGCAGCCAAGTTTACACCTACACCTTC.

The V call is TRBV25-1, the J call TRBJ2-7, with D maybe TRBD1 (5 bases). V lost 2 bases to trimming and J lost 7 bases, with 12 bases between them. Germline CDR1 reads MGHDK; CDR2 reads SYGVNS. CDR3 size: 13 residues. The CDR3 reads CASSEPGFEEQYF. The CDR3 DNA is TGTGCCAGCAGTGAACCAGGGTTCGAAGAGCAGTACTTC.

The chain uses TRBV19 and TRBJ1-1; 8 bases align to TRBD1. CDR1 and CDR2 from the germline V gene are LNHDA and SQIVND (reference sequence). CDR3 length: 13 residues. The trim removed 4 bases at V and 4 bases at J, leaving 2 bases unmatched. The CDR3 coding sequence is TGTGCCAGTAGTACAACAGGGGGCACTGAAGCTTTCTTT. This encodes CASSTTGGTEAFF.

The chain is built from TRBV3-1 (or the pseudogene TRBV3-2) and TRBJ2-1, with 8 bases aligning to TRBD2. The V gene's germline CDR1 is LGHDT and CDR2 YNNKEL (reference sequence). V gave up 2 bases and J gave up 13 bases; unmatched junction bases: 10. The CDR3 is made up of 14 amino acids. The CDR3 bases are TGTGCCAGCAGCCAACGGGCCGGGAGGGGGATCCAGTTCTTC. Translated, it gives CASSQRAGRGIQFF.

This clone was observed once. V usage is TRBV3-1 (or the pseudogene TRBV3-2) and J usage is TRBJ2-3; tentative D call: TRBD2 (6 bases). The V end lost 10 bases, the J end lost 4 bases, and 18 bases lay between the germline ends. The germline CDR1 and CDR2 sequences are LGHDT and YNNKEL (reference sequence). This CDR3 region has 14 residues. As DNA, the CDR3 is TGTGCCACCCAGTTGAGGGCGGGGCCAGATACGCAGTATTTT. Amino acid sequence: CATQLRAGPDTQYF.

The V call is TRBV4-2, the J call TRBJ1-2, with D unclear. This CDR3 spans 13 amino acids. Germline CDR1 reads LGHNA; CDR2 reads YNFKEQ. V was pared by 2 bases and J by 5 bases, with 9 bases between. The CDR3 sequence is CASSQSDTYGYTF. The CDR3 DNA reads as TGTGCCAGCAGCCAATCCGACACATATGGCTACACCTTC.

This chain joins TRBV3-1 (or the pseudogene TRBV3-2) and TRBJ2-1; 9 positions match TRBD2. CDR3 length: 15 residues. Per the germline V gene, CDR1 is LGHDT and CDR2 is YNNKEL (reference sequence). Germline trimming cut 1 base from V and 12 bases from J; bases unmatched to any gene: 10. CDR3 protein: CASSQVASGVGVQFF. The CDR3 DNA reads as TGTGCCAGCAGCCAAGTGGCTAGCGGGGTAGGTGTGCAGTTCTTC.

The rearrangement joins TRBV18 to TRBJ2-3; 10 nucleotides match TRBD2. Germline V CDR1 and CDR2: KGHSH, LQKENI. The CDR3 runs to 16 residues. V shed 2 bases, J shed 1 base, and the junction held 3 bases outside the gene matches. DNA of the CDR3: TGTGCCAGCTCACCAGACACTAGCGGGGGCACAGATACGCAGTATTTT. Translated, it gives CASSPDTSGGTDTQYF.

J is TRBJ2-3 and V is TRBV10-3; 9 positions agree with TRBD2. Germline CDR1 is ENHRY and CDR2 is SYGVKD. With 0 bases clipped from V and 6 bases from J, the junction kept 7 bases outside the gene matches. The CDR3 is 16 residues long. The CDR3 sequence: CAISESRRGGRDTQYF. CDR3 coding DNA: TGTGCCATCAGTGAGTCGAGGCGGGGGGGCCGGGATACGCAGTATTTT.

The J gene is TRBJ2-1, the V gene TRBV9; D might be TRBD2 (6 bases). Trimming removed 0 bases from V and 0 bases from J, with 13 bases in between. The CDR3 sequence is 17 residues long. Germline assignment: CDR1 SGDLS and CDR2 YYNGEE. The chain's CDR3 is CASSVEGGTSSYNEQFF. The DNA for the CDR3 is TGTGCCAGCAGCGTAGAAGGAGGGACCAGCTCCTACAATGAGCAGTTCTTC.

For the CDR3, the DNA is TGTGCCACCAGGCAAAATCCGGCAGGGGGGATGTTAGCTTTCTTT. Amino acids: CATRQNPAGGMLAFF. The rearrangement joins TRBV24-1 to TRBJ1-1, with TRBD1 matching 7 bases. The junction had 17 bases not matched to a gene; V was cut back by 7 bases and J by 10 bases. Germline-derived CDR1 and CDR2 are KGHDR and SFDVKD. This CDR3 is 15 amino acids long.

The rearrangement uses TRBV3-1 (or the pseudogene TRBV3-2) and TRBJ2-2, with 13 bases lining up with TRBD2. The V gene end was trimmed by 4 bases and the J gene end by 6 bases; junction bases not matched to a gene: 5. CDR1 and CDR2 (germline): LGHDT, YNNKEL (reference sequence). This CDR3 comprises 16 residues. The DNA for the CDR3 is TGTGCCAGCAGCCGACCAGGGACTAGCGGGGCCGGGGAGCTGTTTTTT. Amino acids: CASSRPGTSGAGELFF.

The chain couples TRBV11-1 to TRBJ2-2, with 7 bases that match TRBD1. The CDR3 consists of 14 residues. Germline CDR1 and CDR2: SGHAT and FQDESV (reference sequence). V shed 5 bases, J shed 5 bases, and the junction held 5 bases outside the gene matches. The CDR3 reads CASSNRGLTGELFF. CDR3 in DNA: TGTGCCAGCAGCAACAGGGGTCTTACCGGGGAGCTGTTTTTT.

The chain is built from TRBV11-2 and TRBJ2-7; TRBD2 matches at 7 bases. Per germline, CDR1 SGHAT and CDR2 FQNNGV. There are 15 residues in the CDR3. Trimming removed 4 bases from V and 2 bases from J; junction bases left unmatched: 8. For the CDR3, the DNA is TGTGCCAGCAGCTGGCGGGGGACCGGAGCCTACGAGCAGTACTTC. Encoded protein: CASSWRGTGAYEQYF.

The genes are TRBV4-2 and TRBJ2-7; 7 bases agree with TRBD2. Germline CDR1 LGHNA, CDR2 YNFKEQ. The ends lost 4 bases at V and 6 bases at J; junction bases unmatched: 18. This CDR3 is built from 17 residues. CDR3 residues: CASSRPRGGGFASEQYF. CDR3 in DNA: TGTGCCAGCAGCCGCCCCCGTGGCGGGGGATTTGCTTCCGAGCAGTACTTC.

This chain connects TRBV28 to TRBJ1-2; the D gene is possibly TRBD1 (5 bases). Trimming stripped 6 bases from V and 4 bases from J, with 12 bases between. The CDR3 length is 13 residues. Per the germline V gene, CDR1 is MDHEN and CDR2 is SYDVKM. The CDR3 coding sequence is TGTGCCAGCAGGTCAGGGAGGGTCTATGGCTACACCTTC. It codes for CASRSGRVYGYTF.

The chain employs TRBV6-2 or TRBV6-3 and TRBJ2-3; D unclear. V was clipped by 2 bases and J by 1 base, with 4 bases between them. Germline V gene lookup returns CDR1 MNHEY and CDR2 SVGEGT. There are 13 residues in the CDR3. The CDR3 DNA is TGTGCCAGCAGTTACCCAGGCACAGATACGCAGTATTTT. It is translated as CASSYPGTDTQYF.

The V call is TRBV7-3, the J call TRBJ2-3; maybe TRBD2 (7 bases). The germline V and J ends were trimmed by 4 bases and 5 bases, with 13 bases remaining between them. The germline V gene has CDR1 SGHTA and CDR2 FQGTGA. The CDR3 is made up of 14 amino acids. The chain's CDR3 is CASSWGGGEDTQYF. CDR3 nucleotide sequence: TGTGCCAGCAGCTGGGGGGGCGGTGAAGATACGCAGTATTTT.

J is TRBJ2-7 and V is TRBV6-4; 12 nucleotides agree with TRBD2. This CDR3 comprises 19 residues. CDR1 and CDR2 (germline): MRHNA, SNTAGT. The trim removed 7 bases at V and 0 bases at J, leaving 16 bases unmatched. Here the CDR3 reads CASTTTSGGPPPPSYEQYF. The CDR3 nucleotides read TGTGCCAGCACCACCACTAGCGGGGGGCCACCCCCCCCCTCCTACGAGCAGTACTTC.

This clone was picked up one time. CDR3 amino acids: CGSHRTQYF. CDR3 bases: TGCGGTAGCCATCGGACCCAGTACTTC. This chain links TRBV5-1 with TRBJ2-5; unclear D gene. CDR3 length: 9 amino acids. Germline loops: CDR1 SGHRS, CDR2 YFSETQ.

This rearrangement joins TRBV4-3 to TRBJ1-5; D is perhaps TRBD1 (5 bases). CDR1 LGHNA and CDR2 YSLEER come from the germline V gene. Trimming shortened V by 4 bases and J by 7 bases, and 20 bases separated the two germline ends. The CDR3 spans 16 residues. This chain's CDR3 is CASSPDTGARGQPQHF. The CDR3 DNA sequence: TGCGCCAGCAGCCCGGACACTGGAGCGCGGGGACAGCCCCAGCATTTT.

The chain uses TRBV5-1 and TRBJ2-7; D gene ambiguous. V dropped 1 base and J dropped 2 bases, with 10 bases sitting between them. From germline, CDR1 is SGHRS and CDR2 YFSETQ. The CDR3 is 14 residues long. Here the CDR3 DNA reads TGCGCCAGCAGCTTGCGGAGAGCTCCCTACGAGCAGTACTTC. Protein sequence: CASSLRRAPYEQYF.

CDR3 coding DNA: TGCGCCAGCAGCCCCGGGACAGCGATTAACTATGGCTACACCTTC. Its translation: CASSPGTAINYGYTF. The V call is TRBV4-1, the J call TRBJ1-2; 7 bases are a match to TRBD1. The CDR3 spans 15 residues. Germline V gives CDR1 MGHRA, CDR2 YSYEKL. The V and J ends lost 4 bases and 1 base, in that order; junction bases with no gene match: 6.